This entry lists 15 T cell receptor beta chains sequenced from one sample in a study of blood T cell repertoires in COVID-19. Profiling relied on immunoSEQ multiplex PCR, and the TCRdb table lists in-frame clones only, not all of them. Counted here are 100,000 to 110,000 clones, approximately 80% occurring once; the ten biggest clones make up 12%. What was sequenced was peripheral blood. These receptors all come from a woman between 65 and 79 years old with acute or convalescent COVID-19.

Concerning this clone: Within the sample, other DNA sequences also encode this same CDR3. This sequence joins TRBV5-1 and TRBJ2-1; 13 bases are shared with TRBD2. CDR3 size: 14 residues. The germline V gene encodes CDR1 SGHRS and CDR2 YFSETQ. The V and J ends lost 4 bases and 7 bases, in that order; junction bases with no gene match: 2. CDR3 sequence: CASSLTSGGNEQFF. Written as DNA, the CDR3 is TGCGCCAGCAGCCTGACTAGCGGGGGGAATGAGCAGTTCTTC.

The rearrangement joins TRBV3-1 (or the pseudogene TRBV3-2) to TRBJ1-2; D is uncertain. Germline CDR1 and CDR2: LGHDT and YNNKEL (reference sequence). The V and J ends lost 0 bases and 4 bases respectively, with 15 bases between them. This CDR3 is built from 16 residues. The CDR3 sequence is CASSQDRRRGGYGYTF. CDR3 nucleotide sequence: TGTGCCAGCAGCCAAGATCGACGAAGAGGAGGCTATGGCTACACCTTC.

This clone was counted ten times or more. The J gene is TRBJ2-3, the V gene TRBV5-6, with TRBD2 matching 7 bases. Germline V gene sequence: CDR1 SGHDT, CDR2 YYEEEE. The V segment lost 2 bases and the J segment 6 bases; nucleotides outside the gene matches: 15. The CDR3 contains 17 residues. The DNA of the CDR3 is TGTGCCAGCAGCTTATACCCAAGGGCTAGCGGTACGGATACGCAGTATTTT. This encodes CASSLYPRASGTDTQYF. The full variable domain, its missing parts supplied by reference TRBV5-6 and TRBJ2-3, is DAGVTQSPTHLIKTRGQQVTLRCSPKSGHDTVSWYQQALGQGPQFIFQYYEEEERQRGNFPDRFSGHQFPNYSSELNVNALLLGDSALYLCASSLYPRASGTDTQYFGPGTRLTVL.

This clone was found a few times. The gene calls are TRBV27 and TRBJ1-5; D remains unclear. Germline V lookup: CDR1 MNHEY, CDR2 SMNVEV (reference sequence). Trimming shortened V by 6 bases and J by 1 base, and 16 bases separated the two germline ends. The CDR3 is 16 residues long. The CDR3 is CASSRRAGESNQPQHF. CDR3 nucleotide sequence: TGTGCCAGCAGCAGGAGGGCTGGGGAAAGCAATCAGCCCCAGCATTTT.

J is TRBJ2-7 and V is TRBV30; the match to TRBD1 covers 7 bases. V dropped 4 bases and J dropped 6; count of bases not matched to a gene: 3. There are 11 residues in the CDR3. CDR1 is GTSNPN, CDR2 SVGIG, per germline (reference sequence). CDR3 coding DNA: TGTGCCTGGAAGACAGGGTCCGAGCAGTACGTC. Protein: CAWKTGSEQYV.

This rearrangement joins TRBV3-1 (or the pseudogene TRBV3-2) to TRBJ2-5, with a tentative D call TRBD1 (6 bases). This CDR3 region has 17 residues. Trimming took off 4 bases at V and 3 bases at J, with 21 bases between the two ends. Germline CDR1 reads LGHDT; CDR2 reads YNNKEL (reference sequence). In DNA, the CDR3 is TGTGCCAGCAGCCTGCTGGGGGCGAGGGGAAGCGAAGAGACCCAGTACTTC. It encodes CASSLLGARGSEETQYF.

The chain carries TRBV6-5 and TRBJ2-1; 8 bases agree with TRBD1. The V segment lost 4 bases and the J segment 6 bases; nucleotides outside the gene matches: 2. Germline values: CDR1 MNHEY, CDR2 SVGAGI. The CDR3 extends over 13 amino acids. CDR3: CASSSQGGNEQFF. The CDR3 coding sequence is TGTGCCAGCAGTTCACAGGGGGGCAATGAGCAGTTCTTC.

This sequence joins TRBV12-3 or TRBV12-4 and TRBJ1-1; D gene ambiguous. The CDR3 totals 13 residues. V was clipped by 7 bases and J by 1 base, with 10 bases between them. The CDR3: CASTNTANTEAFF. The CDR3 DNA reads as TGTGCCAGCACAAATACAGCGAACACTGAAGCTTTCTTT.

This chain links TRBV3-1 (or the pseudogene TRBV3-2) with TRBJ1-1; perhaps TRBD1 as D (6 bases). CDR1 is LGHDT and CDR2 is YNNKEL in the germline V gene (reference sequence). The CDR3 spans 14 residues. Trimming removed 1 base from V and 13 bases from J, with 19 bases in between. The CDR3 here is CASSQAGTRGKDFF. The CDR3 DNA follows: TGTGCCAGCAGCCAAGCCGGGACACGAGGGAAGGATTTCTTT.

The CDR3 loop reads CASSSPSPAGVEDEQFF. Here the CDR3 DNA reads TGTGCCAGCAGCTCCCCTAGTCCTGCGGGGGTTGAAGATGAGCAGTTCTTC. The chain is built from TRBV7-9 and TRBJ2-1, with 7 bases aligning to TRBD2. J lost 8 bases, V lost 4 bases, and 17 bases had no gene match. Germline assignment: CDR1 SEHNR and CDR2 FQNEAQ (reference sequence). The CDR3 spans 17 residues.

The CDR3 sequence: CASSHSGTGRNTGELFF. The CDR3 DNA reads as TGTGCCAGCAGCCATTCCGGGACAGGGAGGAACACCGGGGAGCTGTTTTTT. V and J are TRBV5-8 and TRBJ2-2; 9 nucleotides align to TRBD1. The length of the CDR3 is 17 residues. From germline, CDR1 is SGHTS and CDR2 YDEGEE. Germline trimming cut 4 bases from V and 1 base from J; bases unmatched to any gene: 8.

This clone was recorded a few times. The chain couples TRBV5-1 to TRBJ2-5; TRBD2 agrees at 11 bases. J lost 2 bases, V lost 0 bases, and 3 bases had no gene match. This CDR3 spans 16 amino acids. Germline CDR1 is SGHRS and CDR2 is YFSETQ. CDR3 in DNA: TGCGCCAGCAGCTTGGATAGCGGGAGGGCGCAAGAGACCCAGTACTTC. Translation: CASSLDSGRAQETQYF.

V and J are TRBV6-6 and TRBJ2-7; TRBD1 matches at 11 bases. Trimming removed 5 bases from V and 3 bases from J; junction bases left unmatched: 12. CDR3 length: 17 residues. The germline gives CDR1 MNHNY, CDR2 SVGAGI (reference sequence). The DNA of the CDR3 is TGTGCCAGCAGTCCGGAGTCCGGGACAGGGGGTTTCTACGAGCAGTACGTC. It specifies CASSPESGTGGFYEQYV.

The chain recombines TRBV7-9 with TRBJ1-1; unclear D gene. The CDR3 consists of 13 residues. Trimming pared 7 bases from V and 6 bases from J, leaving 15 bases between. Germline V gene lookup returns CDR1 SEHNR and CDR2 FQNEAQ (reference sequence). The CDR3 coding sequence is TGTGCCAGCAACCTCGAGGTTTGGGCTGAAGCTTTCTTT. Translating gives CASNLEVWAEAFF. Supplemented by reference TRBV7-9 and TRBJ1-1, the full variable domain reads DTGVSQNPRHKITKRGQNVTFRCDPISEHNRLYWYRQTLGQGPEFLTYFQNEAQLEKSRLLSDRFSAERPKGSFSTLEIQRTEQGDSAMYLCASNLEVWAEAFFGQGTRLTVV.

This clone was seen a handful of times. The CDR3 sequence: CASSLSGQGYGYTF. In DNA form, the CDR3 reads TGTGCCAGCAGTTTGTCGGGACAGGGCTATGGCTACACCTTC. The chain combines TRBV27 with TRBJ1-2; 9 nucleotides agree with TRBD1. The V segment lost 3 bases and the J segment 4 bases; nucleotides outside the gene matches: 3. CDR1 MNHEY and CDR2 SMNVEV come from the germline V gene (reference sequence). The CDR3 runs to 14 residues.